The source of this T cell receptor beta chain is a study of blood T cell repertoires in COVID-19. Study summary: Samples came from the United States, Italy and Spain, spanning acute and convalescent COVID-19. Sample material is recorded as cDNA or gDNA derived from T cells, B-cell-depleted T cells, or PBMCs.

The germline V gene encodes CDR1 MNHEY and CDR2 SMNVEV (reference sequence). V shed 4 bases, J shed 7 bases, and the junction held 6 bases outside the gene matches. The CDR3 runs to 13 residues. As processed by the authors: Estimates of nucleated cell counts were drawn from the amplification of reference gene primers. Libraries were prepared by immunoSEQ multiplex PCR; TCRdb keeps only in-frame clonotypes and omits some of them. The V and J calls and the clone size are those of that table, but D and trimming were determined from the DNA. The repertoire has around 56,000 clones, 89% of them found once; the top ten carry over 15%.

The sequencing sample was made of peripheral blood. The TCR sequence derives from a human donor in a cohort sampled during active COVID-19. The chain uses TRBV27 and TRBJ1-2, with TRBD1 matching over 7 bases. The CDR3 protein is CASSWNRGAGYTF. CDR3 nucleotide sequence: TGTGCCAGCAGTTGGAACAGGGGAGCTGGCTACACCTTC.